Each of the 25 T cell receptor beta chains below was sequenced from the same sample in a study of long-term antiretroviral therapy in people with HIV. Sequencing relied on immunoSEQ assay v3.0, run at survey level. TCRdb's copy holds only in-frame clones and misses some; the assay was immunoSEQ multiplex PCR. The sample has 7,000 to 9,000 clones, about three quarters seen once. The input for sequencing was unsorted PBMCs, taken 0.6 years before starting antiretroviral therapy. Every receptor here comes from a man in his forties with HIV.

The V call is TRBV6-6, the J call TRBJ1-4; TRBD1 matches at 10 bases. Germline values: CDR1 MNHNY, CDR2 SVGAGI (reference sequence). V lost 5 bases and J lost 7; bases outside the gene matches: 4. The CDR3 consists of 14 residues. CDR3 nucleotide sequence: TGTGCCAGCAGTCGGACAGGGGGATCTGAAAAACTGTTTTTT. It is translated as CASSRTGGSEKLFF.

This chain's CDR3 is CASSVGGRGSEKLFF. The CDR3 DNA follows: TGTGCCAGCAGCGTAGGAGGCAGGGGGAGTGAAAAACTGTTTTTT. The V call is TRBV9, the J call TRBJ1-4, with 7 bases aligning to TRBD1. The CDR3 runs 15 residues. Germline lookup yields CDR1 SGDLS and CDR2 YYNGEE. Trimming at V came to 0 bases and at J to 7 bases, leaving 6 bases not matched to a gene.

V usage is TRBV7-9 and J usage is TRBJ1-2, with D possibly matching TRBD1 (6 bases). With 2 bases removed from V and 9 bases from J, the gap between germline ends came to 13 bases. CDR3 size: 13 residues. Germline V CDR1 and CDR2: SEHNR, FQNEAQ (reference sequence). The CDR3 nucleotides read TGTGCCAGCAGCTTACTCGGGGGCGAGAGCTACACCTTC. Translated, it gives CASSLLGGESYTF.

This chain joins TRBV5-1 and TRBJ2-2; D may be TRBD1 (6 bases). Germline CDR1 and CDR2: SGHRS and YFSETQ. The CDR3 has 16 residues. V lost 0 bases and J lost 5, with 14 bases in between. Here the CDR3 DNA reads TGCGCCAGCAGCTTGGAAACAGGGCGACTAACCGGGGAGCTGTTTTTT. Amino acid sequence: CASSLETGRLTGELFF.

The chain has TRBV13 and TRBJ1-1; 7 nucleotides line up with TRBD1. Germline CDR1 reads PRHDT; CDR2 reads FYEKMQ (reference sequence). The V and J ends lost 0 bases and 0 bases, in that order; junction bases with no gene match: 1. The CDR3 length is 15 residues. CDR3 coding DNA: TGTGCCAGCAGCTTAGGGACAGGGATGAACACTGAAGCTTTCTTT. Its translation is CASSLGTGMNTEAFF.

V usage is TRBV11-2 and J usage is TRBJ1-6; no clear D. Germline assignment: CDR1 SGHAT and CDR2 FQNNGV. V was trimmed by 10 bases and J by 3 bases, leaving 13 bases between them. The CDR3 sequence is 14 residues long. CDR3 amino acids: CATMEESYNSPLHF. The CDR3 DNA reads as TGTGCCACCATGGAGGAAAGCTATAATTCACCCCTCCACTTT.

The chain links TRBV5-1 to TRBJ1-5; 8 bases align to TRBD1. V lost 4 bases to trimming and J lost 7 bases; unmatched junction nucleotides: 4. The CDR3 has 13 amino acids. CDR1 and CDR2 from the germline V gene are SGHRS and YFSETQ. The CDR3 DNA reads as TGCGCCAGCAGCCGTACAGGGGGACAGCCCCAGCATTTT. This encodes CASSRTGGQPQHF.

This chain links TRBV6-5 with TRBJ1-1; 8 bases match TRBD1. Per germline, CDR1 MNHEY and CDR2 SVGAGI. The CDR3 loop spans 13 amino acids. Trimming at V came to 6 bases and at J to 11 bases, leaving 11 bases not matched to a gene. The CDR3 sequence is CASSRGQGFVAFF. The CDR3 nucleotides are TGTGCCAGCAGCCGCGGACAGGGATTTGTGGCTTTCTTT.

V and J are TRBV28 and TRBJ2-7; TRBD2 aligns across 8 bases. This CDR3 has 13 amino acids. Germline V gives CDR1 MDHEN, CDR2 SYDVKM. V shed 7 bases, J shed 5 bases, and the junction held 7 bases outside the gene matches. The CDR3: CASTRGGGHEQYF. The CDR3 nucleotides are TGTGCCAGCACCCGGGGGGGAGGCCACGAGCAGTACTTC. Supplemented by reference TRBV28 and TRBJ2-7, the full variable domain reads DVKVTQSSRYLVKRTGEKVFLECVQDMDHENMFWYRQDPGLGLRLIYFSYDVKMKEKGDIPEGYSVSREKKERFSLILESASTNQTSMYLCASTRGGGHEQYFGPGTRLTVT.

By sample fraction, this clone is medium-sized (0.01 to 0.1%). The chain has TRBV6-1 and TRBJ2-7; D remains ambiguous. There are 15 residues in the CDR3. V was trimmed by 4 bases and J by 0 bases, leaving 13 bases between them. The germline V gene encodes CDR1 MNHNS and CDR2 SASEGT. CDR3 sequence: CASSVDITASYEQYF. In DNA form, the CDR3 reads TGTGCCAGCAGTGTTGACATCACAGCCTCCTACGAGCAGTACTTC.

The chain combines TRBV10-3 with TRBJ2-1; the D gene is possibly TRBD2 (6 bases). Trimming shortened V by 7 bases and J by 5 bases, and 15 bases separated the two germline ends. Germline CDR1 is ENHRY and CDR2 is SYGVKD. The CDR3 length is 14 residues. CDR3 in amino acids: CAIKGTWEDNEQFF. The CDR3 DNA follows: TGTGCCATCAAGGGAACTTGGGAGGACAATGAGCAGTTCTTC.

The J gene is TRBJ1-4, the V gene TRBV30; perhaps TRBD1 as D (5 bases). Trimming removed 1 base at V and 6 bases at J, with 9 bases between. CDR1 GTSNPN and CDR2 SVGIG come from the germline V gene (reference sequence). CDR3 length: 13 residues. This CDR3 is CAWSGRAHEKLFF. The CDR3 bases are TGTGCCTGGAGTGGCAGGGCGCATGAAAAACTGTTTTTT.

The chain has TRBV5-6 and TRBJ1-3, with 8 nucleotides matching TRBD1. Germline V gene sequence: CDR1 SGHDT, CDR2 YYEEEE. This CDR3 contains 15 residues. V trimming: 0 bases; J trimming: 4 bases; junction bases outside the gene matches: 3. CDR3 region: CASSLERTGGNTIYF. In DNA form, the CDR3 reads TGTGCCAGCAGCTTGGAGAGGACAGGGGGAAACACCATATATTTT.

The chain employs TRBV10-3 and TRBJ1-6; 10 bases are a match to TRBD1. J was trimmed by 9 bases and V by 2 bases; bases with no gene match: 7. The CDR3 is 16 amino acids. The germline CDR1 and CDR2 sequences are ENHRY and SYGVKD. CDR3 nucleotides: TGTGCCATCAGTGAGGCCGGGACAGGGGTTGGTTCACCCCTCCACTTT. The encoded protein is CAISEAGTGVGSPLHF.

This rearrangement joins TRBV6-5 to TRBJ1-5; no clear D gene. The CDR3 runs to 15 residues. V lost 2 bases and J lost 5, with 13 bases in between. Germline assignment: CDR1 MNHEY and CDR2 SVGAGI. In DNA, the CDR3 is TGTGCCAGCAGTTACGGTCCGACCGGGGATCAGCCCCAGCATTTT. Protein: CASSYGPTGDQPQHF.

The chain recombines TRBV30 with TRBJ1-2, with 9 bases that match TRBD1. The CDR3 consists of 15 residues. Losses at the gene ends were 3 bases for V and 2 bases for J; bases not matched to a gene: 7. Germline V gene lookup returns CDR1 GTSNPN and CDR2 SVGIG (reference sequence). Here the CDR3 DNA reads TGTGCCTGGAGAAGGTCTGGGACAGGGAACTATGGCTACACCTTC. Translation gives CAWRRSGTGNYGYTF.

The CDR3 DNA follows: TGTGCCAGCAGTGAACGTGCGGGAAGCTCCTATAATTCACCCCTCCACTTT. Translation: CASSERAGSSYNSPLHF. V gene TRBV25-1 combines with J gene TRBJ1-6; D unclear. Trimming stripped 2 bases from V and 0 bases from J, with 11 bases between. The CDR3 is made up of 17 amino acids. Germline lookup yields CDR1 MGHDK and CDR2 SYGVNS.

CDR3 in DNA: TGTGCCAGCTCACCCGACAGGGCCTCTGGCTACACCTTC. Its translation: CASSPDRASGYTF. V is TRBV18 and J is TRBJ1-2; TRBD1 matches at 7 bases. The CDR3 contains 13 residues. Germline CDR1 is KGHSH and CDR2 is LQKENI. V was pared by 3 bases and J by 7 bases, with 5 bases of the junction left unmatched.

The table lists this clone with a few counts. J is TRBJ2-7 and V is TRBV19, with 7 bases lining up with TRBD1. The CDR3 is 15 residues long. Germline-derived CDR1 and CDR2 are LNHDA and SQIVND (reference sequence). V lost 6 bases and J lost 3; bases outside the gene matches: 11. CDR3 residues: CASSLLPGQFYEQYF. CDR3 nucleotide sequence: TGTGCCAGTAGCCTCCTACCGGGACAGTTCTACGAGCAGTACTTC.

CDR3 nucleotides: TGCGCCAGCAGCCCGGAGGGGTTGGCTAATGAAAAACTGTTTTTT. As protein: CASSPEGLANEKLFF. The J gene is TRBJ1-4, the V gene TRBV5-1, with D tentatively TRBD1 (5 bases). Between the trimmed V and J ends, which lost 4 bases and 3 bases, there was a span of 13 bases. Germline V gene lookup returns CDR1 SGHRS and CDR2 YFSETQ. This CDR3 contains 15 residues.

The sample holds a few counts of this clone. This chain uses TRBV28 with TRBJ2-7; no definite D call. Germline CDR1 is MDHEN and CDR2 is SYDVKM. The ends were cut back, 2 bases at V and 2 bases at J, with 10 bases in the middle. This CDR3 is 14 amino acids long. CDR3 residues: CASSLRTSTYEQYF. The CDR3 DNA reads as TGTGCCAGCAGTTTAAGAACATCTACCTACGAGCAGTACTTC.

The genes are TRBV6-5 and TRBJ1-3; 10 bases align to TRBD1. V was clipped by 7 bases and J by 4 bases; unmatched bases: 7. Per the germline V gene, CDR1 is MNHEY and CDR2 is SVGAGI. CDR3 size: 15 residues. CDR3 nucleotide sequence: TGTGCCAGCATGAGGGGACAGGGGTACGGAAACACCATATATTTT. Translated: CASMRGQGYGNTIYF.

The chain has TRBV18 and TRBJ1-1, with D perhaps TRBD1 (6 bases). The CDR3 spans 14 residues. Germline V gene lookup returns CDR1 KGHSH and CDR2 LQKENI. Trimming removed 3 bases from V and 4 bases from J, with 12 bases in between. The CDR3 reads CASSPQTGSTEAFF. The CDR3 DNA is TGTGCCAGCTCACCGCAAACAGGGAGCACTGAAGCTTTCTTT.

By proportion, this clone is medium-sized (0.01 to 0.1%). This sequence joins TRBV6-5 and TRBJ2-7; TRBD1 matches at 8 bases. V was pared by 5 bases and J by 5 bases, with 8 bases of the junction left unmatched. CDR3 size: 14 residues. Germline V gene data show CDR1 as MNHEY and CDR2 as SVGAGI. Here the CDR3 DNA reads TGTGCCAGCAGTCTGGTGGCAGGGGGCCACGAGCAGTACTTC. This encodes CASSLVAGGHEQYF.

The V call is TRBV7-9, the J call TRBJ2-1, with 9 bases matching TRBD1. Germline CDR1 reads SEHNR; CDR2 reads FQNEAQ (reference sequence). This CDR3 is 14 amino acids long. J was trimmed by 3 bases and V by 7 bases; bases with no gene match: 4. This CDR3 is CASTTGQGYNEQFF. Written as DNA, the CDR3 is TGTGCCAGCACCACGGGACAGGGCTACAATGAGCAGTTCTTC.